The table lists the clone carrying this TCR beta chain with a count of one. Libraries were prepared by immunoSEQ multiplex PCR; TCRdb keeps only in-frame clonotypes and omits some of them. The sample consists of fewer than 250,000 clones, about four fifths of them appearing once. The sample is drawn from a study of blood T cell repertoires in COVID-19. The participants were between about 18 and 89 years old and came from roughly 24 US areas. Cohort placement rested on clinical history that participants reported themselves. The germline gives CDR1 MDHEN, CDR2 SYDVKM. CDR3 length: 15 residues. Trimming pared 8 bases from V and 4 bases from J, leaving 17 bases between.

The material sequenced was PBMCs or T cells enriched from blood (not recorded which). The genes are TRBV28 and TRBJ2-2; a weak D match, TRBD2 (5 bases). This receptor was taken from a woman aged 40 to 50 who had been exposed to COVID-19. In DNA, the CDR3 is TGTGCCAGCCGCCGAGGGATGGGGTTCACCGGGGAGCTGTTTTTT. This translates into CASRRGMGFTGELFF.